The next 18 T cell receptor beta chains were all read from a single sample in a study of cytomegalovirus exposure and HLA in healthy donors (dated by TCRdb to 2017 to 2019). The library relied on the immunoSEQ multiplex PCR assay. This is the immuneACCESS table as TCRdb keeps it, with only in-frame sequences that have V and J called. A part of the clones is gone; compared with another copy, unresolved V genes explain less than half, and the rest is unexplained. The sample includes 140,000 to 150,000 clones, with less than 95% observed a single time. The ten biggest clones cover about 1.7% of the sample. Sequencing input: PBMCs. Source of these receptors: a man aged 18 to 29 in good health and CMV-seropositive.

J is TRBJ1-5 and V is TRBV28; 9 bases map to TRBD1. Per the germline V gene, CDR1 is MDHEN and CDR2 is SYDVKM. CDR3 length: 16 amino acids. After removal of 0 bases from V and 4 bases from J, the junction contained 4 bases not matched to a gene. The CDR3 here is CASSLWAGTGNQPQHF. The DNA of the CDR3 is TGTGCCAGCAGTTTATGGGCCGGGACAGGGAATCAGCCCCAGCATTTT.

The chain combines TRBV2 with TRBJ1-1, with 11 nucleotides matching TRBD1. This CDR3 has 13 amino acids. Germline V CDR1 and CDR2: SNHLY, FYNNEI. The V gene end was trimmed by 7 bases and the J gene end by 4 bases; junction bases not matched to a gene: 2. CDR3 nucleotide sequence: TGTGCCAGCAAGGGGACAGGGGGCACTGAAGCTTTCTTT. It yields the protein CASKGTGGTEAFF.

The rearrangement uses TRBV5-1 and TRBJ2-7, with 10 bases lining up with TRBD2. The germline V gene encodes CDR1 SGHRS and CDR2 YFSETQ. The V segment lost 4 bases and the J segment 0 bases; nucleotides outside the gene matches: 4. This CDR3 spans 15 amino acids. The DNA for the CDR3 is TGCGCCAGCAGCAGGACTAGCGGAGGCTCCTACGAGCAGTACTTC. Its protein is CASSRTSGGSYEQYF.

The chain joins TRBV27 to TRBJ2-1, with TRBD1 as a possible D gene (6 bases). The V end lost 5 bases, the J end lost 5 bases, and 19 bases lay between the germline ends. This CDR3 comprises 16 residues. The V gene's germline CDR1 is MNHEY and CDR2 SMNVEV (reference sequence). CDR3 DNA sequence: TGTGCCAGCAGTACACTACAGGGTGGGGACCACAATGAGCAGTTCTTC. As protein: CASSTLQGGDHNEQFF.

J is TRBJ2-1 and V is TRBV19, with D maybe TRBD2 (6 bases). V dropped 3 bases and J dropped 5 bases, with 14 bases sitting between them. The CDR3 is made up of 15 amino acids. Germline lookup yields CDR1 LNHDA and CDR2 SQIVND (reference sequence). CDR3 loop: CASSILADVNNEQFF. Written as DNA, the CDR3 is TGTGCCAGTAGTATTTTAGCGGACGTCAACAATGAGCAGTTCTTC.

The J gene is TRBJ2-7, the V gene TRBV4-2, with D perhaps TRBD2 (6 bases). The germline V gene encodes CDR1 LGHNA and CDR2 YNFKEQ. Trimming stripped 2 bases from V and 1 base from J, with 15 bases between. CDR3 length: 16 amino acids. The CDR3 sequence is CASSQLDPGTSYEQYF. The CDR3 DNA sequence: TGTGCCAGCAGCCAACTCGACCCCGGGACTTCCTACGAGCAGTACTTC.

The chain links TRBV2 to TRBJ2-2; no clear D. V lost 4 bases and J 0 bases, leaving 6 bases between the germline ends. CDR3 length: 14 amino acids. Per the germline V gene, CDR1 is SNHLY and CDR2 is FYNNEI. CDR3 loop: CASSGAANTGELFF. The CDR3 bases are TGTGCCAGCAGTGGGGCAGCGAACACCGGGGAGCTGTTTTTT.

The J gene is TRBJ2-1, the V gene TRBV15; maybe TRBD1 (5 bases). The V gene lost 7 bases and the J gene lost 0 bases, with 16 bases spanning the gap. Germline V lookup: CDR1 LNHNV, CDR2 YYDKDF (reference sequence). This CDR3 region has 16 residues. The CDR3 DNA reads as TGTGCCACCACCCAGGGCGACGGTAGCTCCTACAATGAGCAGTTCTTC. As protein: CATTQGDGSSYNEQFF.

The V gene is TRBV18, the J gene TRBJ2-1, with 9 bases aligning to TRBD1. After removal of 6 bases from V and 0 bases from J, the junction contained 6 bases not matched to a gene. CDR1 and CDR2 (germline): KGHSH, LQKENI. The CDR3 has 16 amino acids. DNA of the CDR3: TGTGCCAGCTCCCCCGGGACAGGGAGCTCCTACAATGAGCAGTTCTTC. Amino acid sequence: CASSPGTGSSYNEQFF.

The chain links TRBV5-1 to TRBJ2-4, with D maybe TRBD2 (6 bases). Germline CDR1 is SGHRS and CDR2 is YFSETQ. The CDR3 loop spans 13 amino acids. With 4 bases removed from V and 3 bases from J, the gap between germline ends came to 8 bases. The DNA of the CDR3 is TGCGCCAGCAGCGGGGGGATCAAAAACATTCAGTACTTC. Protein: CASSGGIKNIQYF.

This rearrangement joins TRBV30 to TRBJ2-3; D is possibly TRBD2 (6 bases). The CDR3 runs 17 residues. The V gene's germline CDR1 is GTSNPN and CDR2 SVGIG (reference sequence). The V end lost 4 bases, the J end lost 6 bases, and 26 bases lay between the germline ends. DNA for the CDR3: TGTGCCTGGACCAACGGGGCGGAGGGGAAGGTTGCTGATACGCAGTATTTT. Its protein product is CAWTNGAEGKVADTQYF.

The rearrangement links TRBV4-1 to TRBJ2-1, with 14 bases identical to TRBD2. J lost 10 bases, V lost 4 bases, and 9 bases had no gene match. Germline V gives CDR1 MGHRA, CDR2 YSYEKL. The CDR3 covers 16 residues. Here the CDR3 DNA reads TGCGCCAGCAGCCCCCCGGGACTAGCGGGAGAAGGGGAGCAGTTCTTC. It specifies CASSPPGLAGEGEQFF.

The chain uses TRBV10-3 and TRBJ2-1, with unresolved D. Per the germline V gene, CDR1 is ENHRY and CDR2 is SYGVKD. V lost 6 bases to trimming and J lost 1 base, with 7 bases between them. The CDR3 covers 13 residues. CDR3 in DNA: TGTGCCATCAGGCCTAGATCCTACAATGAGCAGTTCTTC. This encodes CAIRPRSYNEQFF.

The chain recombines TRBV7-3 with TRBJ2-3; possibly TRBD2 for D (6 bases). Trimming took off 3 bases at V and 0 bases at J, with 10 bases between the two ends. Per germline, CDR1 SGHTA and CDR2 FQGTGA. The length of the CDR3 is 15 residues. CDR3 nucleotides: TGTGCCAGCAGCTTTGCGGGGAAGAGCACAGATACGCAGTATTTT. This gives the protein CASSFAGKSTDTQYF.

The rearrangement uses TRBV13 and TRBJ2-7, with 11 bases identical to TRBD2. Per the germline V gene, CDR1 is PRHDT and CDR2 is FYEKMQ (reference sequence). The CDR3 runs 16 residues. J lost 0 bases, V lost 0 bases, and 1 base had no gene match. The CDR3 coding sequence is TGTGCCAGCAGCTTAGGACTAGCGGGAGCCTCCTACGAGCAGTACTTC. It translates to CASSLGLAGASYEQYF.

For this clone: Additional DNA sequences in this sample encode the identical CDR3. V is TRBV9 and J is TRBJ2-3; 8 bases are shared with TRBD2. Germline values: CDR1 SGDLS, CDR2 YYNGEE. V was pared by 2 bases and J by 5 bases, with 4 bases of the junction left unmatched. The CDR3 has 14 amino acids. CDR3 in DNA: TGTGCCAGCAGCGTCGGCGGGGGGATAGATACGCAGTATTTT. Protein product: CASSVGGGIDTQYF. The full variable domain, in which reference TRBV9 and TRBJ2-3 provide the parts outside the CDR3, is DSGVTQTPKHLITATGQRVTLRCSPRSGDLSVYWYQQSLDQGLQFLIQYYNGEERAKGNILERFSAQQFPDLHSELNLSSLELGDSALYFCASSVGGGIDTQYFGPGTRLTVL.

The gene calls are TRBV13 and TRBJ2-7, with 10 bases identical to TRBD2. The CDR3 covers 14 residues. The V and J ends lost 5 bases and 1 base, in that order; junction bases with no gene match: 2. Germline CDR1 is PRHDT and CDR2 is FYEKMQ (reference sequence). This CDR3 reads CASSPAGGSYEQYF. CDR3 nucleotide sequence: TGTGCCAGCAGCCCAGCGGGAGGGTCCTACGAGCAGTACTTC.

The chain couples TRBV28 to TRBJ2-7; TRBD2 aligns across 7 bases. The V gene's germline CDR1 is MDHEN and CDR2 SYDVKM. The V and J ends lost 8 bases and 6 bases, in that order; junction bases with no gene match: 4. CDR3 length equals 11 residues. In DNA, the CDR3 is TGTGCCAGCTTGGGGGAGGGCGAGCAGTACTTC. Its translation is CASLGEGEQYF. Full variable domain (outside the CDR3, taken from reference TRBV28 and TRBJ2-7): DVKVTQSSRYLVKRTGEKVFLECVQDMDHENMFWYRQDPGLGLRLIYFSYDVKMKEKGDIPEGYSVSREKKERFSLILESASTNQTSMYLCASLGEGEQYFGPGTRLTVT.